The source of this TCR beta chain is a study of breast tumors, draining lymph nodes, adjacent tissues. TCRdb re-called the multiplex PCR reads with MiXCR, one entry per CDR3 protein. The data show approximately 280,000 distinct CDR3 sequences, around 31% seen once. This clonotype occurred many times. The CDR3 spans 15 residues. Looked up from germline, CDR1 is SGHRS and CDR2 is YFSETQ. The V end was cut by 4 bases, the J end by 6 bases, with 17 bases between. Breast cancer patients provided tissue from their axillary draining lymph nodes. Sequencing was carried out using axillary lymph node tissue. The rearrangement joins TRBV5-1 to TRBJ1-3; D unresolved. The sequence came from a female donor with breast cancer. Some clones in this sample may be carry-over from other donors' samples. This chain's CDR3 is CASSVSGTVLNTIYF. The CDR3 DNA reads TGCGCCAGCAGCGTTTCCGGCACAGTTTTAAACACCATATATTTT.